A single T cell receptor (beta chain) is shown here with its context. Its antigen is undetermined. This sample is drawn from a study of identical twins. Germline V gives CDR1 SQVTM, CDR2 ANQGSEA. CDR3 size: 13 residues. Trimming took 5 bases from V and 6 from J, leaving 16 bases between them. TCRdb recomputed calls from the 5' RACE reads with MiXCR, one row per CDR3 protein. The table includes around 1.7 million distinct CDR3 sequences, roughly 35% detected once. Study results and limitations: Analyses of zero insertions could, in part, be confounded by invariant MAIT and iNKT cells.

This chain connects TRBV29-1 to TRBJ1-1, with D perhaps TRBD1 (6 bases). The sequenced material came from cord blood. This TCR came from a newborn girl in good health. CDR3: CSVTHRVGSEAFF. The CDR3 DNA is TGCAGCGTTACACACAGGGTAGGGTCTGAAGCTTTCTTT.